This T cell receptor beta chain was recorded in a study of vaccination and CD4 T cells after COVID-19. Study information: A vaccine, either BNT162b2 or mRNA-1273, was given to participants in two doses. Diagnosis preceded the drawing of post-COVID samples by a median approximately 110 days (range 35 to 161). Cells were stimulated with overlapping spike peptides from SARS-CoV-2, HCoV-NL63, HCoV-OC43 and HCoV-229E.

Treatment reported: approximately 9-day PBMC culture with coronavirus spike peptide pools or control peptides (ViraFEST assay). Negative selection purified CD4+ T cells after approximately eleven days of culture. This clonotype is judged medium-sized. Its specificity is not known. CD4+ T cells that had been cultured provided DNA sequenced with the Oncomine TCR Beta short-read assay. TCRdb passed the PCR reads through MiXCR, listing each CDR3 protein once. Of 15,000 or so distinct CDR3 sequences in the sample, 35% to 45% were seen once. This CDR3 is 13 amino acids long. The germline gives CDR1 DFQATT, CDR2 SNEGSKA (reference sequence). With 5 bases clipped from V and 3 bases from J, the junction kept 4 bases outside the gene matches.

The clonotype originates from a human donor with COVID-19. Sample: cultured CD4+ T cells from blood. V and J are TRBV20-1 and TRBJ1-2, with 9 positions matching TRBD1. The CDR3 DNA reads as TGCAGTGCTCAGGACAGGGGAGACTATGGCTACACCTTC. Amino acid sequence: CSAQDRGDYGYTF.